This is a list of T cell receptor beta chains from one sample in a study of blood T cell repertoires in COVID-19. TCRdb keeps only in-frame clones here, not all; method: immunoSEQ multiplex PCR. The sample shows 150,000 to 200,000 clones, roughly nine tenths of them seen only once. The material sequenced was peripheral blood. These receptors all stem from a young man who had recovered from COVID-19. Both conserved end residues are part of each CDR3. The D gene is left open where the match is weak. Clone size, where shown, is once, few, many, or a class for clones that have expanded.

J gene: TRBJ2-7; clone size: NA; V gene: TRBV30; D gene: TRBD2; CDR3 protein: CAWRREGRTYEQYF; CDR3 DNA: TGTGCCTGGAGGAGGGAGGGGCGAACCTACGAGCAGTACTTC
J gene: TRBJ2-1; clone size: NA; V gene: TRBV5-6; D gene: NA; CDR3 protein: CASSWLNNEQFF; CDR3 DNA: TGTGCCAGCAGCTGGCTGAACAATGAGCAGTTCTTC
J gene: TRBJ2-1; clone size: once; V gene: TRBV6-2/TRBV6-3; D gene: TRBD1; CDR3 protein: CASSSRTGKRGEQFF; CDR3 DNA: TGTGCCAGCAGTTCCAGGACAGGGAAAAGGGGTGAGCAGTTCTTC
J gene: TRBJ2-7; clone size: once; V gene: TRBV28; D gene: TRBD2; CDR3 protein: CASSLSFSGLAEGMNPYEQYF; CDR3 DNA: TGTGCCAGCAGTTTAAGTTTTTCAGGACTAGCGGAGGGTATGAACCCCTACGAGCAGTACTTC
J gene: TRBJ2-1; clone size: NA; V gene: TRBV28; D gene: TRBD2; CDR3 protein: CASSSFSAGLAVYNEQFF; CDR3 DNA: TGTGCCAGCAGCAGTTTTTCCGCGGGACTAGCGGTTTACAATGAGCAGTTCTTC
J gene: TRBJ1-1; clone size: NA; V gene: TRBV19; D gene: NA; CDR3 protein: CASSLDTTWGTEAFF; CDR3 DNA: TGTGCCAGTAGCTTGGACACTACCTGGGGCACTGAAGCTTTCTTT
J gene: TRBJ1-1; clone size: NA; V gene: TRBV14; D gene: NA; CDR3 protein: CASGLMGNTEAFF; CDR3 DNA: TGTGCCAGCGGACTGATGGGGAACACTGAAGCTTTCTTT
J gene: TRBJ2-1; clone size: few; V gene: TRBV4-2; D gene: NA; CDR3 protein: CASSRDFLSYNEQFF; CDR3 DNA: TGTGCCAGCAGCCGGGACTTCCTATCCTACAATGAGCAGTTCTTC
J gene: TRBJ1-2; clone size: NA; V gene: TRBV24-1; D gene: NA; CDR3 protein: CATSDPSTNYGYTF; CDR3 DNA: TGTGCCACCAGTGATCCCAGTACTAACTATGGCTACACCTTC
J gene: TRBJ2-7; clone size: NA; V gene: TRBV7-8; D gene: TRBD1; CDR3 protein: CASKPGQGASYEQYF; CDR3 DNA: TGTGCCAGCAAACCGGGACAGGGGGCTTCCTACGAGCAGTACTTC